The 24 T cell receptor beta chains reported below all come from one sample, sequenced in a study of shared clonotypes between healthy human individuals. Only in-frame clones appear in the TCRdb table, and some are missing; sequencing was by immunoSEQ multiplex PCR. The sample lists roughly 810,000 clones; 90% to 98% were seen once. CD45RO-negative cells were positively selected for CCR7, leaving out terminally differentiated effector memory CD45RA+ cells. Sequenced sample: naive CD8+ T cells sorted from blood. The receptor source for this set is a man aged 25-40 years in good health.

This chain uses TRBV28 with TRBJ2-1, with 8 bases that match TRBD1. The V gene's germline CDR1 is MDHEN and CDR2 SYDVKM. The CDR3 contains 20 residues. With V trimmed by 2 bases and J by 4 bases, 19 bases remained unmatched. DNA of the CDR3: TGTGCCAGCAGTTTACCACCCCGGACAGGGTTAAAGGGTGGGTACAATGAGCAGTTCTTC. Translating it yields CASSLPPRTGLKGGYNEQFF. The full variable domain, in which reference TRBV28 and TRBJ2-1 provide the parts outside the CDR3, is DVKVTQSSRYLVKRTGEKVFLECVQDMDHENMFWYRQDPGLGLRLIYFSYDVKMKEKGDIPEGYSVSREKKERFSLILESASTNQTSMYLCASSLPPRTGLKGGYNEQFFGPGTRLTVL.

Details on this clone: This CDR3 is also generated by other DNA sequences in the sample. The chain has TRBV6-4 and TRBJ2-3; D is undetermined. CDR3 length: 15 residues. Deletions cut 0 bases from V and 0 bases from J, with 7 bases between. Germline assignment: CDR1 MRHNA and CDR2 SNTAGT. Here the CDR3 DNA reads TGTGCCAGCAGTGACTCGCCGGCTAGCACAGATACGCAGTATTTT. Its protein product is CASSDSPASTDTQYF.

This chain links TRBV28 with TRBJ2-1; D ambiguous. Trimming pared 6 bases from V and 2 bases from J, leaving 14 bases between. CDR3 length: 15 residues. Germline V lookup: CDR1 MDHEN, CDR2 SYDVKM. The CDR3 region is CASRSNIQAYNEQFF. Written as DNA, the CDR3 is TGTGCCAGCAGATCTAACATCCAGGCCTACAATGAGCAGTTCTTC.

This clone was counted a single time. The genes are TRBV28 and TRBJ1-5, with 10 positions matching TRBD1. The CDR3 runs 17 residues. V gave up 9 bases and J gave up 0 bases; unmatched junction bases: 11. Looked up from germline, CDR1 is MDHEN and CDR2 is SYDVKM. The CDR3 reads CASEDRGVPYSNQPQHF. The CDR3 DNA follows: TGTGCCAGTGAGGACAGGGGGGTACCCTATAGCAATCAGCCCCAGCATTTT.

V gene TRBV7-2 combines with J gene TRBJ2-7; 11 bases align to TRBD2. After removal of 5 bases from V and 4 bases from J, the junction contained 4 bases not matched to a gene. The CDR3 contains 14 residues. CDR1 and CDR2 from the germline V gene are SGHTA and FQGNSA. The CDR3 DNA reads as TGTGCCAGCAGCACAGGGACTAGCGGTTACGAGCAGTACTTC. It is translated as CASSTGTSGYEQYF.

The J gene is TRBJ2-1, the V gene TRBV11-1; the D gene is possibly TRBD1 (6 bases). The CDR3 is made up of 15 amino acids. Trimming left V 6 bases short and J 8 bases short, with 20 bases between. Germline CDR1 and CDR2: SGHAT and FQDESV (reference sequence). The CDR3 region is CASRPTGNGGDEQFF. For the CDR3, the DNA is TGTGCCAGCAGACCCACGGGGAATGGGGGCGATGAGCAGTTCTTC.

The chain carries TRBV7-6 and TRBJ2-1; D gene ambiguous. V was trimmed by 4 bases and J by 1 base, leaving 11 bases between them. This CDR3 has 15 amino acids. From germline, CDR1 is SGHVS and CDR2 FNYEAQ. DNA for the CDR3: TGTGCCAGCAGCTCCGTGGGGATTTCCTACAATGAGCAGTTCTTC. Translation gives CASSSVGISYNEQFF.

The genes are TRBV28 and TRBJ1-2; D gene uncertain. This CDR3 comprises 14 residues. The V gene's germline CDR1 is MDHEN and CDR2 SYDVKM. Trimming left V 3 bases short and J 6 bases short, with 14 bases between. The CDR3 nucleotides are TGTGCCAGCAGTTTTCCGGGTTCTGGAGATGGCTACACCTTC. This encodes CASSFPGSGDGYTF.

The chain combines TRBV9 with TRBJ1-2; no firm D call. V was shortened by 5 bases and J by 0 bases, with 8 bases between the two germline ends. The length of the CDR3 is 13 residues. The germline V gene has CDR1 SGDLS and CDR2 YYNGEE. CDR3 DNA sequence: TGTGCCAGCAGACGGGATTCTAACTATGGCTACACCTTC. This gives the protein CASRRDSNYGYTF.

The V and J genes are TRBV27 and TRBJ2-7, with D unresolved. Trimming stripped 2 bases from V and 2 bases from J, with 16 bases between. Germline CDR1 reads MNHEY; CDR2 reads SMNVEV (reference sequence). This CDR3 has 16 residues. The CDR3 sequence is CASSLNQGVKAYEQYF. CDR3 in DNA: TGTGCCAGCAGTTTAAATCAAGGAGTCAAAGCCTACGAGCAGTACTTC.

V is TRBV5-1 and J is TRBJ2-7; 8 bases agree with TRBD1. CDR1 SGHRS and CDR2 YFSETQ come from the germline V gene. The J segment lost 0 bases and the V segment lost 2 bases, leaving 7 bases of the junction unmatched. This CDR3 is 16 amino acids long. DNA of the CDR3: TGCGCCAGCAGCTTCCAACGGGACAGGTCCTCCTACGAGCAGTACTTC. Protein: CASSFQRDRSSYEQYF.

The rearrangement joins TRBV5-4 to TRBJ2-7; 10 bases match TRBD1. The CDR3 extends over 14 amino acids. V trimming: 3 bases; J trimming: 4 bases; junction bases outside the gene matches: 4. CDR1 and CDR2 (germline): SGHNT, YYREEE (reference sequence). The CDR3 region is CASSWGQGFYEQYF. CDR3 in DNA: TGTGCCAGCAGCTGGGGACAGGGGTTTTACGAGCAGTACTTC.

In its sample, this clone was seen once. The J gene is TRBJ2-1, the V gene TRBV9; 9 nucleotides line up with TRBD2. The junction had 9 bases not matched to a gene; V was cut back by 2 bases and J by 3 bases. Germline V lookup: CDR1 SGDLS, CDR2 YYNGEE. The CDR3 totals 17 residues. The CDR3 region is CASSVPREGPIYNEQFF. CDR3 in DNA: TGTGCCAGCAGCGTCCCGCGGGAGGGACCCATCTACAATGAGCAGTTCTTC.

The chain joins TRBV28 to TRBJ2-2; TRBD1 agrees at 8 bases. The CDR3 contains 17 residues. Germline V lookup: CDR1 MDHEN, CDR2 SYDVKM. J gave up 4 bases and V 3 bases, and 10 bases lay outside the gene matches. The DNA of the CDR3 is TGTGCCAGCAGTTTTCCCGGACAGGGACGAAGCACCGGGGAGCTGTTTTTT. Encoded protein: CASSFPGQGRSTGELFF.

J is TRBJ2-7 and V is TRBV9, with D perhaps matching TRBD1 (6 bases). The CDR3 covers 14 residues. Germline V lookup: CDR1 SGDLS, CDR2 YYNGEE. Trimming removed 4 bases at V and 2 bases at J, with 13 bases between. CDR3 region: CASSPRDTAYEQYF. CDR3 coding DNA: TGTGCCAGCAGCCCTCGGGACACCGCCTACGAGCAGTACTTC.

The chain employs TRBV28 and TRBJ2-7, with D perhaps given as TRBD1 or TRBD2 (5 bases each). V was pared by 6 bases and J by 0 bases, with 18 bases between. Germline CDR1 reads MDHEN; CDR2 reads SYDVKM. There are 16 residues in the CDR3. This CDR3 is CASSPGTLSSSYEQYF. The CDR3 DNA reads as TGTGCCAGCAGCCCAGGGACCCTCTCTAGCTCCTACGAGCAGTACTTC.

This chain's CDR3 is CASSGVNEQYF. In DNA, the CDR3 is TGTGCCAGCAGTGGGGTAAACGAGCAGTACTTC. The chain joins TRBV6-1 to TRBJ2-7; D uncertain. The CDR3 extends over 11 amino acids. Germline V gene sequence: CDR1 MNHNS, CDR2 SASEGT. Trimming left V 4 bases short and J 5 bases short, with 6 bases between.

This clone was seen a few times. The V gene is TRBV4-3, the J gene TRBJ2-2; no clear D gene. The CDR3 contains 12 residues. Trimming removed 5 bases from V and 5 bases from J, with 6 bases in between. Germline V gives CDR1 LGHNA, CDR2 YSLEER. The CDR3 is CASSDPTGELFF. The CDR3 nucleotides read TGCGCCAGCAGCGACCCAACCGGGGAGCTGTTTTTT.

To note about this clone: The same CDR3 can be traced to other DNA sequences in this sample. This chain uses TRBV4-1 with TRBJ2-3, with TRBD2 matching 8 bases. Germline CDR1 and CDR2: MGHRA and YSYEKL. J lost 0 bases, V lost 2 bases, and 1 base had no gene match. This CDR3 is 15 amino acids long. The CDR3 loop is CASSQLAGSTDTQYF. CDR3 DNA sequence: TGCGCCAGCAGCCAACTAGCGGGTAGCACAGATACGCAGTATTTT.

The chain links TRBV7-8 to TRBJ2-3; 7 nucleotides agree with TRBD1. V shed 3 bases and J 4 bases; nucleotides not matched to a gene: 7. Looked up from germline, CDR1 is SGHVS and CDR2 is FQNEAQ. There are 15 residues in the CDR3. The CDR3 region is CASSFRQGASDTQYF. As DNA, the CDR3 is TGTGCCAGCAGCTTCAGACAGGGCGCCTCAGATACGCAGTATTTT. Supplemented by reference TRBV7-8 and TRBJ2-3, the full variable domain reads GAGVSQSPRYKVAKRGQDVALRCDPISGHVSLFWYQQALGQGPEFLTYFQNEAQLDKSGLPSDRFFAERPEGSVSTLKIQRTQQEDSAVYLCASSFRQGASDTQYFGPGTRLTVL.

The V and J genes are TRBV27 and TRBJ2-7, with D unresolved. The length of the CDR3 is 12 residues. Trimming removed 5 bases at V and 2 bases at J, with 7 bases between. The germline V gene encodes CDR1 MNHEY and CDR2 SMNVEV (reference sequence). The CDR3 spells CASSASTYEQYF. The CDR3 DNA sequence: TGTGCCAGCAGTGCCTCCACCTACGAGCAGTACTTC.

This clone was recorded once. The V gene is TRBV7-9, the J gene TRBJ2-7, with 7 bases matching TRBD2. CDR3 length: 14 residues. V lost 9 bases to trimming and J lost 5 bases; unmatched junction nucleotides: 13. Germline V gives CDR1 SEHNR, CDR2 FQNEAQ (reference sequence). Here the CDR3 reads CASSLTSGIDEQYF. The CDR3 DNA follows: TGTGCCAGTTCCCTTACGAGCGGGATTGACGAGCAGTACTTC.

The chain combines TRBV10-3 with TRBJ1-1; D may be TRBD1 (5 bases). The CDR3 contains 16 residues. Per germline, CDR1 ENHRY and CDR2 SYGVKD. V was cut by 0 bases and J by 3 bases, with 14 bases left in between. Written as DNA, the CDR3 is TGTGCCATCAGTGAGTCGATGGGGGTTTCGGACACTGAAGCTTTCTTT. It is translated as CAISESMGVSDTEAFF.

V gene TRBV2 combines with J gene TRBJ1-2, with 9 bases aligning to TRBD1. Trimming removed 3 bases from V and 4 bases from J; junction bases left unmatched: 9. The germline CDR1 and CDR2 sequences are SNHLY and FYNNEI. This CDR3 has 16 amino acids. The CDR3: CASSDMGTGRVYGYTF. CDR3 bases: TGTGCCAGCAGTGACATGGGGACAGGGAGGGTCTATGGCTACACCTTC.